This passage covers 26 T cell receptor beta chains from one sample sequenced in a study of blood T cell repertoires in COVID-19. Generated by immunoSEQ multiplex PCR, the TCRdb table keeps only in-frame clones and is missing some. The sample lists about 81,000 clones; around 92% were seen once. The sample comprised peripheral blood. These TCRs come from a woman in her forties or fifties in a cohort sampled during active COVID-19.

The genes are TRBV18 and TRBJ2-1, with 11 nucleotides matching TRBD2. CDR3 length: 14 amino acids. J was trimmed by 7 bases and V by 4 bases; bases with no gene match: 3. Germline V gene lookup returns CDR1 KGHSH and CDR2 LQKENI. The CDR3 coding sequence is TGTGCCAGCTCACGCGGGACTAGCGGAAATGAGCAGTTCTTC. Translated, it gives CASSRGTSGNEQFF.

This sequence joins TRBV13 and TRBJ1-2; D is perhaps TRBD1 (6 bases). Germline V gene data show CDR1 as PRHDT and CDR2 as FYEKMQ (reference sequence). Trimming left V 5 bases short and J 8 bases short, with 15 bases between. The CDR3 length is 13 residues. The CDR3 reads CASSAGTSYGYTF. CDR3 bases: TGTGCCAGCAGCGCCGGGACAAGCTACGGCTACACCTTC.

The chain recombines TRBV7-2 with TRBJ2-7, with 12 positions matching TRBD2. Germline CDR1 is SGHTA and CDR2 is FQGNSA. The CDR3 totals 17 residues. With 5 bases clipped from V and 2 bases from J, the junction kept 10 bases outside the gene matches. CDR3 bases: TGTGCCAGCAGCATAGGGGGTGGACTAGCGGGACCCTACGAGCAGTACTTC. Protein: CASSIGGGLAGPYEQYF.

V usage is TRBV2 and J usage is TRBJ2-7; 7 bases agree with TRBD1. With 8 bases clipped from V and 2 bases from J, the junction kept 9 bases outside the gene matches. This CDR3 comprises 14 residues. The germline CDR1 and CDR2 sequences are SNHLY and FYNNEI. CDR3 sequence (DNA): TGTGCCAGCCACCCCGACAGGGTAACCTACGAGCAGTACTTC. Amino acids: CASHPDRVTYEQYF.

The chain is built from TRBV11-3 and TRBJ2-7; 13 bases match TRBD2. This CDR3 has 16 amino acids. Germline V gene lookup returns CDR1 SGHNT and CDR2 YENEEA. V lost 5 bases to trimming and J lost 3 bases; unmatched junction nucleotides: 7. CDR3 sequence (DNA): TGTGCCAGCAGCGGCGGGACTAGCGGGAAAAACTACGAGCAGTACTTC. Protein: CASSGGTSGKNYEQYF.

The chain employs TRBV7-8 and TRBJ2-2; 7 bases map to TRBD1. The germline CDR1 and CDR2 sequences are SGHVS and FQNEAQ. This CDR3 comprises 15 residues. The V gene end was trimmed by 5 bases and the J gene end by 2 bases; junction bases not matched to a gene: 5. In DNA form, the CDR3 reads TGTGCCAGCAGCGTGGGACAGATAAACACCGGGGAGCTGTTTTTT. It translates to CASSVGQINTGELFF.

The chain employs TRBV6-5 and TRBJ2-3; the match to TRBD2 covers 11 bases. Germline V lookup: CDR1 MNHEY, CDR2 SVGAGI. The CDR3 consists of 15 residues. V gave up 6 bases and J gave up 1 base; unmatched junction bases: 3. The CDR3 nucleotides are TGTGCCAGCAGAACGACTAGCGGGGGCACAGATACGCAGTATTTT. Translated, it gives CASRTTSGGTDTQYF.

CDR3 protein: CASSIGGTKQETQYF. The CDR3 DNA follows: TGTGCCAGTAGTATAGGCGGGACGAAACAAGAGACCCAGTACTTC. This rearrangement joins TRBV19 to TRBJ2-5; D might be TRBD2 (6 bases). Per germline, CDR1 LNHDA and CDR2 SQIVND (reference sequence). The length of the CDR3 is 15 residues. V gave up 1 base and J gave up 2 bases, with 11 bases separating them. Full variable domain (rest looked up from reference TRBV19 and TRBJ2-5): DGGITQSPKYLFRKEGQNVTLSCEQNLNHDAMYWYRQDPGQGLRLIYYSQIVNDFQKGDIAEGYSVSREKKESFPLTVTSAQKNPTAFYLCASSIGGTKQETQYFGPGTRLLVL.

The rearrangement uses TRBV28 and TRBJ1-1; 12 positions agree with TRBD1. Germline V gives CDR1 MDHEN, CDR2 SYDVKM. V gave up 5 bases and J gave up 11 bases; unmatched junction bases: 15. This CDR3 is 16 amino acids long. CDR3 nucleotide sequence: TGTGCCAGCAGTGCCATGACCGGGACAGGGGGCGCGTCGGCTTTCTTT. Translated: CASSAMTGTGGASAFF.

The chain employs TRBV18 and TRBJ1-3; 9 bases match TRBD1. J gave up 3 bases and V 3 bases, and 6 bases lay outside the gene matches. The CDR3 extends over 16 amino acids. Germline V gene data show CDR1 as KGHSH and CDR2 as LQKENI. As DNA, the CDR3 is TGTGCCAGCTCACCCCAACGGACAGGGGATGGAAACACCATATATTTT. Its translation: CASSPQRTGDGNTIYF.

This sequence joins TRBV4-2 and TRBJ1-2; no clear D gene. Trimming pared 0 bases from V and 0 bases from J, leaving 5 bases between. The CDR3 extends over 14 amino acids. The V gene's germline CDR1 is LGHNA and CDR2 YNFKEQ. The CDR3 sequence: CASSQDAANYGYTF. CDR3 in DNA: TGTGCCAGCAGCCAAGATGCGGCTAACTATGGCTACACCTTC.

The chain couples TRBV27 to TRBJ2-7, with TRBD2 matching over 13 bases. Losses at the gene ends were 5 bases for V and 9 bases for J; bases not matched to a gene: 13. The V gene's germline CDR1 is MNHEY and CDR2 SMNVEV (reference sequence). The CDR3 contains 16 residues. In DNA form, the CDR3 reads TGTGCCAGCAGTATCGACCCGGGACTAGCGGGAACGGTGCAGTACTTC. Encoded protein: CASSIDPGLAGTVQYF.

The rearrangement joins TRBV18 to TRBJ1-2; 10 bases align to TRBD1. The ends lost 3 bases at V and 4 bases at J; junction bases unmatched: 5. Germline V gene lookup returns CDR1 KGHSH and CDR2 LQKENI. The CDR3 consists of 15 residues. The CDR3 reads CASSPRDRGGYGYTF. CDR3 in DNA: TGTGCCAGCTCACCTAGGGACAGGGGCGGCTATGGCTACACCTTC.

The chain has TRBV5-5 and TRBJ1-1; maybe TRBD1 (5 bases). V shed 0 bases and J shed 0 bases, with 12 bases lying between them. Germline CDR1 is SGHKS and CDR2 is YYEKEE (reference sequence). The CDR3 has 16 amino acids. This CDR3 reads CASSLVGVPLNTEAFF. In nucleotides, the CDR3 is TGTGCCAGCAGCTTGGTAGGGGTCCCTTTGAACACTGAAGCTTTCTTT. The full variable domain, its missing parts supplied by reference TRBV5-5 and TRBJ1-1, is DAGVTQSPTHLIKTRGQQVTLRCSPISGHKSVSWYQQVLGQGPQFIFQYYEKEERGRGNFPDRFSARQFPNYSSELNVNALLLGDSALYLCASSLVGVPLNTEAFFGQGTRLTVV.

V usage is TRBV27 and J usage is TRBJ1-6; D is uncertain. The ends were cut back, 2 bases at V and 7 bases at J, with 15 bases in the middle. The CDR3 totals 16 residues. The germline CDR1 and CDR2 sequences are MNHEY and SMNVEV (reference sequence). Here the CDR3 DNA reads TGTGCCAGCAGTTTAAGGATCGGGAGCAGGAATTCACCCCTCCACTTT. This sequence encodes CASSLRIGSRNSPLHF.

The gene calls are TRBV5-5 and TRBJ2-1, with D unresolved. This CDR3 is built from 13 residues. CDR1 is SGHKS, CDR2 YYEKEE, per germline (reference sequence). Trimming took off 1 base at V and 7 bases at J, with 9 bases between the two ends. The CDR3 region is CASSLFERNEQFF. CDR3 bases: TGTGCCAGCAGCTTGTTCGAACGGAATGAGCAGTTCTTC. Full variable domain (remainder filled in from reference TRBV5-5 and TRBJ2-1): DAGVTQSPTHLIKTRGQQVTLRCSPISGHKSVSWYQQVLGQGPQFIFQYYEKEERGRGNFPDRFSARQFPNYSSELNVNALLLGDSALYLCASSLFERNEQFFGPGTRLTVL.

V and J are TRBV7-3 and TRBJ2-7; D perhaps matches TRBD2 (6 bases). Trimming shortened V by 2 bases and J by 0 bases, and 11 bases separated the two germline ends. The CDR3 has 15 amino acids. Germline lookup yields CDR1 SGHTA and CDR2 FQGTGA. The CDR3 bases are TGTGCCAGCAGCTTAGAGGGCGGGGCCTCCTACGAGCAGTACTTC. It translates to CASSLEGGASYEQYF. The full variable domain, rest sourced from reference TRBV7-3 and TRBJ2-7, is GAGVSQTPSNKVTEKGKYVELRCDPISGHTALYWYRQSLGQGPEFLIYFQGTGAADDSGLPNDRFFAVRPEGSVSTLKIQRTERGDSAVYLCASSLEGGASYEQYFGPGTRLTVT.

The CDR3 bases are TGTGCCAGCAGCTTATCCGTCGGTTCCACCGGGGAGCTGTTTTTT. As protein: CASSLSVGSTGELFF. The chain employs TRBV7-2 and TRBJ2-2; D uncertain. The CDR3 length is 15 residues. The V gene lost 2 bases and the J gene lost 4 bases, with 11 bases spanning the gap. From germline, CDR1 is SGHTA and CDR2 FQGNSA.

The V gene is TRBV2, the J gene TRBJ1-5; D is uncertain. Deletions cut 4 bases from V and 7 bases from J, with 17 bases between. Germline-derived CDR1 and CDR2 are SNHLY and FYNNEI. The CDR3 loop spans 15 amino acids. CDR3 nucleotides: TGTGCCAGCAGTGGCCGTGAGGGAGGAGGGCAGCCCCAGCATTTT. Amino acid sequence: CASSGREGGGQPQHF.

The rearrangement joins TRBV10-2 to TRBJ2-3, with a weak D call TRBD2 (6 bases). Germline V CDR1 and CDR2: WSHSY, SAAADI. V was shortened by 8 bases and J by 9 bases, with 24 bases between the two germline ends. The CDR3 has 15 residues. This CDR3 reads CASGQRLLSSVTQYF. CDR3 DNA sequence: TGCGCCAGCGGACAACGCCTCCTTTCTAGCGTAACGCAGTATTTT.

The rearrangement joins TRBV7-8 to TRBJ2-1; 8 positions agree with TRBD1. CDR1 is SGHVS, CDR2 FQNEAQ, per germline. This CDR3 region has 14 residues. Trimming cost V 6 bases and J 5 bases; bases outside gene matches: 6. The CDR3 sequence: CASSPGQEDNEQFF. The CDR3 bases are TGTGCCAGCAGTCCGGGACAGGAAGACAATGAGCAGTTCTTC.

The V and J genes are TRBV7-2 and TRBJ2-5; D may be TRBD2 (6 bases). CDR3 length: 15 residues. V gave up 3 bases and J gave up 5 bases, with 16 bases separating them. Germline-derived CDR1 and CDR2 are SGHTA and FQGNSA. CDR3 DNA: TGTGCCAGCAGCTTGTCTGCGGCGGGATTCGAGACCCAGTACTTC. This translates into CASSLSAAGFETQYF. Supplemented by reference TRBV7-2 and TRBJ2-5, the full variable domain reads GAGVSQSPSNKVTEKGKDVELRCDPISGHTALYWYRQSLGQGLEFLIYFQGNSAPDKSGLPSDRFSAERTGGSVSTLTIQRTQQEDSAVYLCASSLSAAGFETQYFGPGTRLLVL.

The chain uses TRBV7-9 and TRBJ2-7; TRBD2 aligns across 8 bases. V lost 6 bases to trimming and J lost 0 bases; unmatched junction nucleotides: 10. Germline assignment: CDR1 SEHNR and CDR2 FQNEAQ (reference sequence). The CDR3 covers 16 residues. CDR3 sequence (DNA): TGTGCCAGCAGGCCTCCGGGACTAGATAGCTCCTACGAGCAGTACTTC. Protein sequence: CASRPPGLDSSYEQYF.

V is TRBV5-1 and J is TRBJ1-2; 7 nucleotides match TRBD1. This CDR3 contains 16 residues. Germline assignment: CDR1 SGHRS and CDR2 YFSETQ. Unmatched junction bases numbered 13, after V lost 3 bases and J lost 5 bases. CDR3 residues: CASSYSLDRRQYGYTF. The CDR3 bases are TGCGCCAGCAGCTATTCTTTGGACAGGAGACAATATGGCTACACCTTC.

The sample holds one count of this clone. The chain couples TRBV19 to TRBJ2-3, with a weak D call TRBD2 (7 bases). Between the trimmed V and J ends, which lost 5 bases and 0 bases, there was a span of 12 bases. Germline V CDR1 and CDR2: LNHDA, SQIVND (reference sequence). The length of the CDR3 is 15 residues. The CDR3 region has the DNA TGTGCCAGTAGTGACGGGGGGCGTAGCACAGATACGCAGTATTTT. Its translation: CASSDGGRSTDTQYF.

The CDR3 loop reads CASSFQGSGGGSYEQYF. The CDR3 DNA reads as TGTGCCAGCAGCTTCCAGGGATCGGGAGGGGGCTCCTACGAGCAGTACTTC. The chain recombines TRBV11-3 with TRBJ2-7, with 8 bases lining up with TRBD2. The germline CDR1 and CDR2 sequences are SGHNT and YENEEA. The CDR3 loop spans 17 amino acids. J lost 0 bases, V lost 3 bases, and 10 bases had no gene match.